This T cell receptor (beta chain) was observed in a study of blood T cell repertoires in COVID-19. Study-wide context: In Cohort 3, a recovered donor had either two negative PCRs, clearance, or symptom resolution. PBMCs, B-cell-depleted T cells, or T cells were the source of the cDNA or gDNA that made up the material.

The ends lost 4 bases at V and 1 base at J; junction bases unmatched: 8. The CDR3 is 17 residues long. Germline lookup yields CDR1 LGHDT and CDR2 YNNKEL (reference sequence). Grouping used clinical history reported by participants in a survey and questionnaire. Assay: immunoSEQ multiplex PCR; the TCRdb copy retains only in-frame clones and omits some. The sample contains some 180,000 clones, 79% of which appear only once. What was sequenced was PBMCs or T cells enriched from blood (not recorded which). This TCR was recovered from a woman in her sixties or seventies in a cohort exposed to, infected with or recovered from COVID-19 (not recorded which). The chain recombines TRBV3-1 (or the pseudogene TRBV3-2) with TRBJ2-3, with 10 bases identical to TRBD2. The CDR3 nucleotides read TGTGCCAGCAGCCGGACTAGCGGTCCCGGAGGCACAGATACGCAGTATTTT. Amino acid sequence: CASSRTSGPGGTDTQYF.